This T cell receptor (beta chain) was retrieved from a study of a mutant IDH1 vaccine in newly diagnosed glioma. Background on the study: In weeks 1, 3, 5, 7, 11, 15, 19 and 23, patients were immunized, eight times in all. Males made up 62.5% and females roughly 40% of treated patients, whose mean age was roughly 40 years. Those enrolled had earlier been treated with radiotherapy, temozolomide, or both, mostly both.

Measured with immunoSEQ multiplex PCR; TCRdb has only the in-frame clones, and not every one. This table has about 23,000 clones, approximately 79% appearing once. Trimming cost V 8 bases and J 13 bases; bases outside gene matches: 5. Germline V gives CDR1 LNHDA, CDR2 SQIVND (reference sequence). This CDR3 comprises 12 residues. The sample's time point: week 11, during vaccination. One vaccine dose held 300 ug of mutant IDH1 20-mer peptide and came with topical imiquimod. Regarding this clone: Its antigen is unknown.

Notes on the study in general: Researchers report vaccine-induced immune responses in 93.3% of patients.

The sample here was PBMCs, taken from a glioma patient whose treatment included an IDH1 peptide vaccine. The sequence came from a man aged 40-49 years with glioma. The chain has TRBV19 and TRBJ1-6; 10 bases fit TRBD1. The CDR3 sequence: CASRDRGRPLHF. CDR3 nucleotides: TGTGCCAGTCGGGACAGGGGAAGGCCCCTCCACTTT.